The 10 T cell receptor beta chains below all came from one sample that was sequenced in a study of cytomegalovirus exposure and HLA in healthy donors. It was with 60 Vbeta and 13 Jbeta primers that the PCR ran. Clones were sequenced by immunoSEQ multiplex PCR, and TCRdb holds only the in-frame ones, with some missing. The sample records about 150,000 clones, 79% being singletons. The sequencing sample was made of PBMCs. The receptors were sampled from a man in his fifties in good health and CMV-seropositive.

V gene TRBV5-1 combines with J gene TRBJ1-1; D gene unclear. The V gene's germline CDR1 is SGHRS and CDR2 YFSETQ. With 2 bases removed from V and 1 base from J, the gap between germline ends came to 6 bases. CDR3 length: 13 amino acids. DNA of the CDR3: TGCGCCAGCAGCTTCTCGGGGAACACTGAAGCTTTCTTT. It codes for CASSFSGNTEAFF.

The chain carries TRBV5-4 and TRBJ2-2, with 10 nucleotides matching TRBD1. This CDR3 is built from 15 residues. Trimming at V came to 5 bases and at J to 3 bases, leaving 4 bases not matched to a gene. Germline V CDR1 and CDR2: SGHNT, YYREEE (reference sequence). The CDR3 DNA reads as TGTGCCAGCAGTCGACAGGGGGCGGACACCGGGGAGCTGTTTTTT. Translated: CASSRQGADTGELFF.

The chain employs TRBV6-1 and TRBJ2-7, with 13 bases aligning to TRBD2. Losses at the gene ends were 3 bases for V and 12 bases for J; bases not matched to a gene: 14. Per the germline V gene, CDR1 is MNHNS and CDR2 is SASEGT. The CDR3 runs 16 residues. Written as DNA, the CDR3 is TGTGCCAGCAGTGATCGAAGACTAGCGGGAGGTCCCAGTCGGTACTTC. Translated: CASSDRRLAGGPSRYF.

The CDR3 loop is CASSLLSPGLVSGRAKNIQYF. The CDR3 DNA follows: TGTGCCAGCAGTTTATTGTCACCGGGACTAGTGTCCGGGCGGGCCAAAAACATTCAGTACTTC. The J gene is TRBJ2-4, the V gene TRBV28; 8 bases align to TRBD2. This CDR3 region has 21 residues. Germline lookup yields CDR1 MDHEN and CDR2 SYDVKM. After removal of 1 base from V and 1 base from J, the junction contained 18 bases not matched to a gene.

The chain combines TRBV10-2 with TRBJ2-7; 7 nucleotides match TRBD1. The V gene end was trimmed by 3 bases and the J gene end by 0 bases; junction bases not matched to a gene: 8. There are 16 residues in the CDR3. The germline CDR1 and CDR2 sequences are WSHSY and SAAADI. The CDR3 region is CASSELEGQSSYEQYF. In DNA form, the CDR3 reads TGCGCCAGCAGTGAATTAGAGGGACAGAGCTCCTACGAGCAGTACTTC.

Turning to this clone: Other DNA sequences from this sample encode an identical CDR3 as well. The chain combines TRBV28 with TRBJ2-3, with a tentative D call TRBD2 (5 bases). The CDR3 loop spans 14 amino acids. The V end was cut by 3 bases, the J end by 6 bases, with 13 bases between. CDR1 is MDHEN and CDR2 is SYDVKM in the germline V gene. The CDR3 is CASSFLSGTDTQYF. The CDR3, as DNA: TGTGCCAGCAGTTTTCTGTCGGGAACCGATACGCAGTATTTT.

V gene TRBV11-2 combines with J gene TRBJ2-5; D possibly corresponds to TRBD1 (6 bases). The CDR3 contains 15 residues. Germline CDR1 SGHAT, CDR2 FQNNGV. V was clipped by 3 bases and J by 1 base, with 12 bases between them. The CDR3 DNA sequence: TGTGCCAGCAGCTTTCAGGGGACAACCCAAGAGACCCAGTACTTC. Translated: CASSFQGTTQETQYF.

This clone showed up just once. This rearrangement joins TRBV13 to TRBJ2-7; 11 positions match TRBD2. Germline-derived CDR1 and CDR2 are PRHDT and FYEKMQ (reference sequence). The trim removed 5 bases at V and 2 bases at J, leaving 5 bases unmatched. The CDR3 loop spans 15 amino acids. The CDR3 nucleotides read TGTGCCAGCAGCCAACTAGCGGGAGAGACCTACGAGCAGTACTTC. This encodes CASSQLAGETYEQYF.

The rearrangement joins TRBV7-2 to TRBJ1-5; D perhaps matches TRBD1 (5 bases). The CDR3 length is 13 residues. Germline CDR1 reads SGHTA; CDR2 reads FQGNSA. Trimming removed 3 bases from V and 8 bases from J, with 11 bases in between. The CDR3 DNA reads TGTGCCAGCAGCTTTGGGGGGTTGAAGCCCCAGCATTTT. This sequence encodes CASSFGGLKPQHF.

Worth noting for this clone: At the DNA level, this CDR3 is encoded by other sequences in the same sample as well. The V call is TRBV28, the J call TRBJ2-7; unclear D gene. Germline CDR1 MDHEN, CDR2 SYDVKM. The germline V and J ends were trimmed by 6 bases and 4 bases, with 10 bases remaining between them. This CDR3 contains 12 residues. For the CDR3, the DNA is TGTGCCAGCAGCCCTAGGCCTTACGAGCAGTACTTC. Its translation is CASSPRPYEQYF.